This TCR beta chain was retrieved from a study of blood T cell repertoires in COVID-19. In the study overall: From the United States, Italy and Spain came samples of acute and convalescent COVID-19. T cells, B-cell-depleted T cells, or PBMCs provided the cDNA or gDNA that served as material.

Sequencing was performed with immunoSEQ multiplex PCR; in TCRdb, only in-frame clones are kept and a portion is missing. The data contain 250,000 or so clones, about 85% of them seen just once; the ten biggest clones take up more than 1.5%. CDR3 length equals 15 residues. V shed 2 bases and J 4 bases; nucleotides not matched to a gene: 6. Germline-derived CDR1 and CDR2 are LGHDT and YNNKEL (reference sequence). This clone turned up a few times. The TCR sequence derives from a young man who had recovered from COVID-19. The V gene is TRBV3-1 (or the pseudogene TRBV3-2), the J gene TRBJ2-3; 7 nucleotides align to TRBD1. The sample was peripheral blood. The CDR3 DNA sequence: TGTGCCAGCAGCCAAAGAGGGGGCAGAGCAGATACGCAGTATTTT. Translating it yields CASSQRGGRADTQYF.